The entry below gives a single T cell receptor beta chain sequence along with its context. Its antigen is not known. The V segment lost 6 bases and the J segment 4 bases; nucleotides outside the gene matches: 8. CDR3 length equals 14 residues. Looked up from germline, CDR1 is SGHRS and CDR2 is YFSETQ. The data derive from a study of cytomegalovirus exposure and HLA in healthy donors. On the study more broadly: According to later analysis, the same platform produced the approximately 120 validation and 600 to 800 first-cohort repertoires.

Profiled with immunoSEQ multiplex PCR; TCRdb holds only in-frame clones, not every one. Of about 310,000 clones listed, approximately 85% are singletons. Broader study findings: As was reported, the classifier diagnosed cytomegalovirus status with high specificity and sensitivity.

This TCR was recovered from a man aged 30 to 39 in good health and CMV-seronegative. The chain combines TRBV5-1 with TRBJ1-1; 8 bases match TRBD1. Sequencing was done on a sample of PBMCs. Here the CDR3 DNA reads TGCGCCAGCAAACAGGGGGAAGTCGGCACTGAAGCTTTCTTT. The encoded protein is CASKQGEVGTEAFF.